Each of the 13 T cell receptor beta chains below was sequenced from the same sample in a study of Graves' ophthalmopathy and Graves' hyperthyroidism. TCR beta CDR3 amplification used RNA transcripts. First-round RT-PCR employed HTBI primers, with a second-round multiplex PCR after it. TCRdb redid the calling of the multiplex PCR reads with MiXCR, one entry per CDR3 protein. The repertoire holds about 420,000 distinct CDR3 sequences, with roughly 21% as singletons. The material sequenced was peripheral blood. These TCRs come from a young woman with stable Graves' hyperthyroidism.

The chain uses TRBV12-3 or TRBV12-4 and TRBJ1-2, with D tentatively TRBD1 (6 bases). The CDR3 totals 18 residues. Trimming shortened V by 2 bases and J by 3 bases, and 22 bases separated the two germline ends. CDR3 amino acids: CASSLKGRGAGTHYGYTF. CDR3 nucleotides: TGTGCCAGCAGTTTAAAGGGTCGGGGGGCGGGGACTCACTATGGCTACACCTTC.

This clonotype was recorded many times. J is TRBJ2-2 and V is TRBV6-1; 7 bases are shared with TRBD1. There are 15 residues in the CDR3. V trimming: 2 bases; J trimming: 10 bases; junction bases outside the gene matches: 10. Per the germline V gene, CDR1 is MNHNS and CDR2 is SASEGT. CDR3 nucleotides: TGTGCCAGCAGTGAACGACAGGGTGAGGGTGAGGAGCTGTTTTTT. Translation gives CASSERQGEGEELFF.

This clonotype was observed at least ten times. V usage is TRBV6-5 and J usage is TRBJ1-2; D not certain. CDR3 length: 14 residues. V lost 2 bases and J lost 4, with 11 bases in between. CDR1 is MNHEY and CDR2 is SVGAGI in the germline V gene. The CDR3 DNA follows: TGTGCCAGCAGTTACAGGGATGTCGGCTATGGCTACACCTTC. This codes for CASSYRDVGYGYTF.

The table lists this clonotype with many counts. The chain combines TRBV11-1 with TRBJ2-4, with 9 bases that match TRBD1. V lost 0 bases and J lost 10; bases outside the gene matches: 16. CDR1 and CDR2 (germline): SGHAT, FQDESV (reference sequence). The length of the CDR3 is 18 residues. The CDR3 DNA reads TGTGCCAGCAGCTTAGCACCCCCGGGACAGGGTTATGGGAGGATTCAGTACTTC. Its translation is CASSLAPPGQGYGRIQYF.

In its sample, this clonotype was seen many times. This chain links TRBV30 with TRBJ2-7; D unresolved. The CDR3 is made up of 12 amino acids. CDR1 GTSNPN and CDR2 SVGIG come from the germline V gene (reference sequence). The V and J ends lost 2 bases and 7 bases respectively, with 12 bases between them. The CDR3 loop is CAWSFTGAEQYF. The CDR3 DNA sequence: TGTGCCTGGAGTTTTACCGGTGCGGAGCAGTACTTC. Together with reference TRBV30 and TRBJ2-7, the CDR3 gives the full variable domain: SQTIHQWPATLVQPVGSPLSLECTVEGTSNPNLYWYRQAAGRGLQLLFYSVGIGQISSEVPQNLSASRPQDRQFILSSKKLLLSDSGFYLCAWSFTGAEQYFGPGTRLTVT.

V and J are TRBV12-5 and TRBJ2-2; tentatively, D is TRBD2 (5 bases). V was pared by 0 bases and J by 8 bases, with 13 bases between. CDR3 length: 15 amino acids. CDR1 is LGHNT, CDR2 FRNRAP, per germline. The CDR3 DNA reads as TGTGCTAGTGGTTTGGTACCTCTAGCTCGAGGGGAGCTGTTTTTT. Translating gives CASGLVPLARGELFF.

This clonotype was counted ten times or more. The rearrangement links TRBV12-3 or TRBV12-4 to TRBJ1-1, with TRBD1 matching 11 bases. The CDR3 has 18 amino acids. After removal of 5 bases from V and 1 base from J, the junction contained 12 bases not matched to a gene. CDR3 amino acids: CASSSRTGGKRTNTEAFF. The DNA for the CDR3 is TGTGCCAGCAGTAGCCGGACAGGGGGCAAAAGGACGAACACTGAAGCTTTCTTT.

There are many counts of this clonotype. The rearrangement links TRBV6-1 to TRBJ2-7; 10 nucleotides match TRBD1. V lost 8 bases and J lost 1; bases outside the gene matches: 8. The CDR3 runs 15 residues. Germline V gives CDR1 MNHNS, CDR2 SASEGT. CDR3 nucleotides: TGTGCCAGCCGAAGACAGGGGGCCCATTCCTACGAGCAGTACTTC. It codes for CASRRQGAHSYEQYF.

This clonotype was observed many times. The chain combines TRBV30 with TRBJ2-2, with TRBD2 as a possible D gene (5 bases). The CDR3 consists of 15 residues. Trimming removed 2 bases from V and 1 base from J, with 11 bases in between. CDR1 and CDR2 (germline): GTSNPN, SVGIG (reference sequence). CDR3 region: CAWSNLGGNTGELFF. CDR3 nucleotide sequence: TGTGCCTGGAGTAACCTAGGAGGGAACACCGGGGAGCTGTTTTTT.

This clonotype has a count of ten or more. The V and J genes are TRBV12-3 or TRBV12-4 and TRBJ2-7, with unresolved D. CDR3 length equals 15 residues. V dropped 5 bases and J dropped 0 bases, with 14 bases sitting between them. CDR3 sequence reads: CASSPLNWGSYEQYF. For the CDR3, the DNA is TGTGCCAGCAGTCCGCTCAACTGGGGCTCCTACGAGCAGTACTTC.

This clonotype was seen ten or more times. The chain recombines TRBV28 with TRBJ2-7, with 8 nucleotides matching TRBD1. The CDR3 loop spans 16 amino acids. Trimming removed 2 bases from V and 4 bases from J; junction bases left unmatched: 10. Germline loops: CDR1 MDHEN, CDR2 SYDVKM. The CDR3 reads CASSLEAGGFGYEQYF. CDR3 bases: TGTGCCAGCAGTTTAGAGGCAGGGGGCTTCGGATACGAGCAGTACTTC.

At least ten counts were recorded for this clonotype. The rearrangement joins TRBV6-5 to TRBJ2-2; the D is unclear. Trimming stripped 0 bases from V and 3 bases from J, with 8 bases between. Germline V gene sequence: CDR1 MNHEY, CDR2 SVGAGI. There are 15 residues in the CDR3. CDR3 region: CASSYSIGHTGELFF. CDR3 in DNA: TGTGCCAGCAGTTACTCGATTGGGCACACCGGGGAGCTGTTTTTT.

To note about this clonotype: A much bigger clone sits one base away, suggesting this may be a read error. CDR3: CATSRSLVHYEQYF. The CDR3 DNA follows: TGTGCCACCAGCAGATCTCTAGTTCACTACGAGCAGTACTTC. The chain recombines TRBV15 with TRBJ2-7; D ambiguous. The CDR3 covers 14 residues. With 2 bases removed from V and 3 bases from J, the gap between germline ends came to 11 bases. CDR1 and CDR2 from the germline V gene are LNHNV and YYDKDF (reference sequence).